This T cell receptor beta chain derives from a study of CD8+ T cells in alopecia areata. Study information: Among treated patients, oral tofacitinib was administered at 5 to 10 mg twice daily.

In germline, CDR1 is SQVTM, CDR2 ANQGSEA. The CDR3 has 12 amino acids. The authors extracted RNA and reverse transcribed it into cDNA as the sequencing template. Data came from immunoSEQ multiplex PCR; TCRdb stores just in-frame clones and leaves some out. The table lists 120,000 to 150,000 clones, roughly 48% of them singletons. The chain carries TRBV29-1 and TRBJ2-5; TRBD1 might be the D (6 bases). The J call is in doubt because the DNA end fits TRBJ2-7 better. The sequence was obtained from a human donor with alopecia areata. Sequencing was carried out using CD4+ T cells sorted from blood. The CDR3 here is CSVDTGPYEQYF. In DNA form, the CDR3 reads TGCAGCGTTGATACAGGGCCCTACGAGCAGTACTTC.